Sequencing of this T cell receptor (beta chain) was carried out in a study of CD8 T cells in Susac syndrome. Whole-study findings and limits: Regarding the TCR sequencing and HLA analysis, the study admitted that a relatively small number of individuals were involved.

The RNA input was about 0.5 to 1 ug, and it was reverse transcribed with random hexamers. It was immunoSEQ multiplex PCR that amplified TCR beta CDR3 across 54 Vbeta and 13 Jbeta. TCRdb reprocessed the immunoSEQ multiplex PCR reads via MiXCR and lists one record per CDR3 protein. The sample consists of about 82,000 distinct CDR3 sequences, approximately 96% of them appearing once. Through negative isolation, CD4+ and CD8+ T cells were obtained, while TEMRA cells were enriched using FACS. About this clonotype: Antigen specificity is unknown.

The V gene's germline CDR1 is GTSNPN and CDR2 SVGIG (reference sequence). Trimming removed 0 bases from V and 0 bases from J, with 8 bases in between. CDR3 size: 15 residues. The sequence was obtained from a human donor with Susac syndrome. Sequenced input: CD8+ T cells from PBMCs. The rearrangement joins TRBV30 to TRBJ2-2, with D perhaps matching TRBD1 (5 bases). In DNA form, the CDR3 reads TGTGCCTGGAGTGTAACACAGGCGAACACCGGGGAGCTGTTTTTT. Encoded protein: CAWSVTQANTGELFF.